What follows is one T cell receptor (beta chain) and its context. The method was immunoSEQ multiplex PCR; TCRdb's version includes in-frame clones alone and lacks a portion of them. The sample includes approximately 150,000 clones, just under 95% of them seen just once. V lost 4 bases to trimming and J lost 4 bases; unmatched junction nucleotides: 13. The length of the CDR3 is 17 residues. Germline V lookup: CDR1 MGHRA, CDR2 YSYEKL. This record comes from a study of T cell responses to AZD1222 COVID-19 vaccine. Sample: peripheral blood, taken on day 0 of AZD1222 vaccination. The gene calls are TRBV4-1 and TRBJ2-1, with TRBD2 matching 7 bases. This receptor was identified in an adult in good health. The CDR3 sequence is CASSPSRLAVGYNEQFF. In DNA, the CDR3 is TGCGCCAGCAGCCCCTCGAGGCTAGCGGTAGGTTACAATGAGCAGTTCTTC.